What follows is one T cell receptor beta chain and its context. The target antigen is unknown. Time point here: after neoadjuvant nivolumab, at surgical resection. The data were produced by immunoSEQ multiplex PCR, yet TCRdb's version contains in-frame clones alone and is incomplete. Counted here are 25,000 or so clones, 27% occurring once; the ten biggest clones make up about 17%. The sample comes from a study of neoadjuvant anti-PD-1 for oral cavity cancer. Looking at the study overall: Patients without progression received a fourth nivolumab dose around day 43, then surgical resection on days 50-56.

Study outcomes and limitations: Post-treatment tumors with larger preexisting clones showed more shrinkage.

Trimming took 5 bases from V and 4 from J, leaving 14 bases between them. The CDR3 spans 15 residues. CDR1 and CDR2 (germline): SEHNR, FQNEAQ (reference sequence). Specimen: tumor tissue, collected after nivolumab (anti-PD-1) treatment. This chain links TRBV7-9 with TRBJ2-2; D is possibly TRBD1 (6 bases). This receptor was taken from a person aged 35 to 85 with oral cavity squamous cell carcinoma. The CDR3 is CASSLRGSGTGELFF. In nucleotides, the CDR3 is TGTGCCAGCAGCCTCAGGGGCTCGGGCACCGGGGAGCTGTTTTTT.